The rows below give T cell receptor beta chains drawn from one sample of a study of blood T cell repertoires in COVID-19. Clones were sequenced by immunoSEQ multiplex PCR, and TCRdb holds only the in-frame ones, with some missing. The sample shows approximately 200,000 clones, approximately 84% of them seen only once. Sequencing input: PBMCs or T cells enriched from blood (not recorded which). Every receptor here comes from a woman in her twenties or thirties who had recovered from COVID-19. The CDR3 runs from the conserved cysteine through the conserved F or W. A D gene is named only where the DNA matches it firmly. Clone sizes are given selectively: once, few, many, or a class where the clone is expanded.

size	V	length	D	J	DNA	CDR3
few	TRBV7-2	14	NA	TRBJ2-5	TGTGCCAGCAGCCCGGGACTGGCCCAAGAGACCCAGTACTTC	CASSPGLAQETQYF
NA	TRBV28	15	TRBD1	TRBJ1-6	TGTGCCAGCAGTTCCCCCGCAGGGGGACATTCACCCCTCCACTTT	CASSSPAGGHSPLHF
NA	TRBV29-1	12	NA	TRBJ1-5	TGCAGCGTAGGGGGTAGCAATCAGCCCCAGCATTTT	CSVGGSNQPQHF
NA	TRBV7-8	13	TRBD1	TRBJ1-1	TGTGCCAGCAGCTTAAAACAGGGGATTGAAGCTTTCTTT	CASSLKQGIEAFF
few	TRBV7-9	18	TRBD1	TRBJ2-2	TGTGCCAGCAGCTTCCCGAGACAGGGGAAGAGGTATACCGGGGAGCTGTTTTTT	CASSFPRQGKRYTGELFF
NA	TRBV19	13	TRBD1	TRBJ1-1	TGTGCCAGTAGGGACAGGGGTATCACTGAAGCTTTCTTT	CASRDRGITEAFF
NA	TRBV12-5	16	NA	TRBJ1-2	TGTGCTAGTGGTTTGGTACCTCCTAGTTCTGCCTATGGCTACACCTTC	CASGLVPPSSAYGYTF
few	TRBV2	15	TRBD2	TRBJ2-3	TGTGCCAGCAGTGAGCGAGGCGGGGGAACAGATACGCAGTATTTT	CASSERGGGTDTQYF
NA	TRBV6-5	14	TRBD1	TRBJ1-3	TGTGCCAGCAGTATCGACAGGGGTGGAAACACCATATATTTT	CASSIDRGGNTIYF
NA	TRBV5-4	16	TRBD2	TRBJ2-5	TGTGCCAGCAGCTTGGAGGGCCCAATAGCGGGAGAGACCCAGTACTTC	CASSLEGPIAGETQYF
NA	TRBV4-1	19	TRBD2	TRBJ2-7	TGCGCCAGCAGCCAGGGGAGGGTGTTAGCGGGACGAGAGACCTACGAGCAGTACTTC	CASSQGRVLAGRETYEQYF
once	TRBV7-3	16	TRBD2	TRBJ2-2	TGTGCCAGCAGCTCAATAGCGGGAGTGAGCACCGGGGAGCTGTTTTTT	CASSSIAGVSTGELFF
NA	TRBV6-1	17	TRBD2	TRBJ2-7	TGTGCCAGCAGTGCCTGGACTAGCGGGAACCCCAGGCACGAGCAGTACTTC	CASSAWTSGNPRHEQYF
NA	TRBV9	15	TRBD1	TRBJ1-2	TGTGCCAGCACCTCCCCCGGGACAGGGTGGAATGGCTACACCTTC	CASTSPGTGWNGYTF
NA	TRBV6-1	13	NA	TRBJ2-7	TGTGCCAGCAGTGAAATTAGGACAGACGAGCAGTACTTC	CASSEIRTDEQYF
many	TRBV24-1	14	NA	TRBJ2-2	TGTGCCACCAGGGGCCCCACGAACACCGGGGAGCTGTTTTTT	CATRGPTNTGELFF
once	TRBV28	14	TRBD1	TRBJ1-2	TGTGCCAGCCTAGCAGGGGGCAGCTTGGGGGGCTACACCTTC	CASLAGGSLGGYTF
NA	TRBV5-1	14	TRBD1	TRBJ2-7	TGCGCCAGCAGCTTGAGGACAGGGGACTACGAGCAGTACTTC	CASSLRTGDYEQYF
NA	TRBV28	13	NA	TRBJ1-2	TGTGCCTCCACCGGGGGTGGATCTTATGGCTACACCTTC	CASTGGGSYGYTF
NA	TRBV3-1/TRBV3-2	15	NA	TRBJ2-7	TGTGCCAGCAGCCCAACTTGGACAAGCTCCTACGAGCAGTACTTC	CASSPTWTSSYEQYF
NA	TRBV19	14	TRBD1	TRBJ1-2	TGTGCCAGTGGGCGGGACAGGCTTGACTATGGCTACACCTTC	CASGRDRLDYGYTF
NA	TRBV5-1	19	NA	TRBJ2-6	TGCGCCAGCAGCTTATTTAGTGGGACATCAAGCTCTGGGGCCAACGTCCTGACTTTC	CASSLFSGTSSSGANVLTF
NA	TRBV28	12	NA	TRBJ1-2	TGTGCCATCATGGCTAGGCCCTATGGCTACACCTTC	CAIMARPYGYTF
NA	TRBV5-4	17	NA	TRBJ1-2	TGTGCCAGCAGCATAACCGGGACATCGTCCCTGGGGTATGGCTACACCTTC	CASSITGTSSLGYGYTF
NA	TRBV24-1	11	NA	TRBJ2-1	TGTGCCACCAGACGCGGGGACGAGCAGTTCTTC	CATRRGDEQFF
NA	TRBV19	15	TRBD2	TRBJ2-3	TGTGCCAGTCAGACTAGCGGGAGGAGCACAGATACGCAGTATTTT	CASQTSGRSTDTQYF